These 13 T cell receptor beta chains originate from one sample sequenced in a study of cytomegalovirus exposure and HLA in healthy donors. PCR amplification relied on 60 Vbeta primers (plus 13 Jbeta primers). Using immunoSEQ multiplex PCR, the repertoire was profiled, and TCRdb retains in-frame clones only, with some absent. Among 150,000 to 200,000 clones listed, around three quarters were seen once. The sample taken for sequencing was PBMCs. These receptors all stem from a middle-aged man in good health and CMV-seronegative.

J is TRBJ2-5 and V is TRBV7-7; 8 bases are shared with TRBD2. CDR1 is SSHAT and CDR2 is FNYEAQ in the germline V gene (reference sequence). Trimming cost V 4 bases and J 4 bases; bases outside gene matches: 14. The CDR3 consists of 17 residues. CDR3 region: CASSWGIGLSGRETQYF. The CDR3 region has the DNA TGTGCCAGCAGCTGGGGAATAGGATTAAGCGGGAGAGAGACCCAGTACTTC.

This rearrangement joins TRBV4-3 to TRBJ2-2; D perhaps matches TRBD2 (6 bases). Trimming cost V 2 bases and J 0 bases, with 10 bases left between them. The length of the CDR3 is 16 residues. Germline lookup yields CDR1 LGHNA and CDR2 YSLEER. As DNA, the CDR3 is TGCGCCAGCAGCCAAACCGGGACTTCGAACACCGGGGAGCTGTTTTTT. Amino acid sequence: CASSQTGTSNTGELFF.

The chain has TRBV9 and TRBJ1-1; D is ambiguous. The V end lost 3 bases, the J end lost 3 bases, and 12 bases lay between the germline ends. The CDR3 sequence is 14 residues long. Germline V CDR1 and CDR2: SGDLS, YYNGEE. CDR3 coding DNA: TGTGCCAGCAGCGGAGGCCCCGTGGACACTGAAGCTTTCTTT. Translation: CASSGGPVDTEAFF. Full variable domain (rest looked up from reference TRBV9 and TRBJ1-1): DSGVTQTPKHLITATGQRVTLRCSPRSGDLSVYWYQQSLDQGLQFLIQYYNGEERAKGNILERFSAQQFPDLHSELNLSSLELGDSALYFCASSGGPVDTEAFFGQGTRLTVV.

The CDR3 reads CASSLPTTPTPLEQYF. The CDR3 nucleotides read TGTGCCAGCAGCCTACCGACGACACCAACGCCTCTCGAGCAGTACTTC. The V call is TRBV7-9, the J call TRBJ2-7, with D unclear. The V gene's germline CDR1 is SEHNR and CDR2 FQNEAQ (reference sequence). V gave up 5 bases and J gave up 6 bases, with 23 bases separating them. This CDR3 contains 16 residues.

The V call is TRBV4-3, the J call TRBJ1-2, with 8 bases matching TRBD1. CDR1 and CDR2 from the germline V gene are LGHNA and YSLEER. The CDR3 consists of 14 residues. The trim removed 1 base at V and 8 bases at J, leaving 6 bases unmatched. The CDR3 spells CASSQGGRGHGYTF. CDR3 DNA: TGCGCCAGCAGCCAAGGGGGCAGGGGGCACGGCTACACCTTC.

The V call is TRBV27, the J call TRBJ2-7, with a possible D match to TRBD2 (7 bases). CDR1 is MNHEY, CDR2 SMNVEV, per germline (reference sequence). This CDR3 contains 15 residues. V was shortened by 2 bases and J by 2 bases, with 13 bases between the two germline ends. This CDR3 is CASSLRGGTPYEQYF. CDR3 DNA sequence: TGTGCCAGCAGTTTAAGGGGGGGGACTCCCTACGAGCAGTACTTC.

The chain's CDR3 is CASSQRDRATDTQYF. Written as DNA, the CDR3 is TGCGCCAGCAGCCAACGGGACAGGGCGACAGATACGCAGTATTTT. The chain employs TRBV4-3 and TRBJ2-3; 9 positions match TRBD1. Looked up from germline, CDR1 is LGHNA and CDR2 is YSLEER. This CDR3 region has 15 residues. V gave up 2 bases and J gave up 3 bases; unmatched junction bases: 3.

The chain recombines TRBV5-1 with TRBJ2-7, with 7 bases identical to TRBD2. J was trimmed by 4 bases and V by 4 bases; bases with no gene match: 11. CDR3 length equals 15 residues. Germline CDR1 and CDR2: SGHRS and YFSETQ. The CDR3: CASSTGGSGFYEQYF. CDR3 sequence (DNA): TGCGCCAGCAGCACCGGGGGGTCAGGTTTTTACGAGCAGTACTTC.

The chain has TRBV6-5 and TRBJ2-5, with 7 bases aligning to TRBD2. V dropped 5 bases and J dropped 1; count of bases not matched to a gene: 7. Germline V gene data show CDR1 as MNHEY and CDR2 as SVGAGI. This CDR3 has 15 amino acids. CDR3 region: CASSGVGGGQETQYF. The CDR3 DNA is TGTGCCAGCAGTGGGGTTGGCGGGGGCCAAGAGACCCAGTACTTC.

V gene TRBV20-1 combines with J gene TRBJ2-5, with D tentatively TRBD2 (5 bases). The CDR3 consists of 11 residues. The germline V gene encodes CDR1 DFQATT and CDR2 SNEGSKA (reference sequence). Trimming removed 4 bases at V and 4 bases at J, with 7 bases between. The CDR3 DNA sequence: TGCAGTGCTAATCGGGGAGAGACCCAGTACTTC. Its translation is CSANRGETQYF.

The chain joins TRBV2 to TRBJ1-1; D perhaps matches TRBD1 (6 bases). This CDR3 is built from 14 residues. Germline V gene data show CDR1 as SNHLY and CDR2 as FYNNEI. Between the trimmed V and J ends, which lost 6 bases and 1 base, there was a span of 12 bases. The CDR3 region is CASRTRGGNTEAFF. The CDR3 DNA reads TGTGCCAGCAGAACTAGGGGGGGGAACACTGAAGCTTTCTTT.

This chain joins TRBV12-2 and TRBJ2-7; the table gives TRBD2 as D, unverified against the DNA. TRBV12-2 is noted as a pseudogene. The CDR3 is 14 residues long. The CDR3 reads CASRFRRGGYEQYF. The CDR3 DNA follows: TGTGCAAGTCGCTTCAGGCGGGGGGGCTACGAGCAGTACTTC.

J is TRBJ2-1 and V is TRBV9; the D gene is possibly TRBD2 (5 bases). Trimming shortened V by 3 bases and J by 10 bases, and 17 bases separated the two germline ends. This CDR3 has 14 residues. From germline, CDR1 is SGDLS and CDR2 YYNGEE. CDR3 region: CASSAQTSPGEQFF. The CDR3 coding sequence is TGTGCCAGCAGCGCACAAACCTCCCCGGGGGAGCAGTTCTTC.